The 23 T cell receptor beta chains presented below share a single source sample, sequenced in a study of shared clonotypes between healthy human individuals. Assay used: immunoSEQ multiplex PCR; TCRdb lists only in-frame clones, some missing. In the table there are around 530,000 clones, roughly four fifths of which are singletons. Specimen: PBMCs. The receptors originated from a woman aged 40 to 50 in good health. Some clones in this sample may be carry-over from other donors' samples.

In the case of this clone: This may arise from a read error, as a much more abundant clone is one base away. J is TRBJ2-2 and V is TRBV9; 11 bases fit TRBD2. The CDR3 covers 16 residues. The ends lost 4 bases at V and 1 base at J; junction bases unmatched: 3. Germline lookup yields CDR1 SGDLS and CDR2 YYNGEE. Here the CDR3 reads CASSLLAGGNTGELFF. The CDR3 DNA is TGTGCCAGCAGCCTTCTAGCGGGAGGGAACACCGGGGAGCTGTTTTTT.

Comments on this clone: Different DNA sequences within this sample yield the same CDR3. CDR3: CASSLLAKNIQYF. The CDR3 bases are TGTGCCAGCAGCCTTCTAGCCAAAAACATTCAGTACTTC. The chain carries TRBV6-1 and TRBJ2-4; D is uncertain. Germline CDR1 MNHNS, CDR2 SASEGT. Trimming left V 6 bases short and J 0 bases short, with 6 bases between. The CDR3 consists of 13 residues.

About this clone itself: A far larger clone is just one base off, so this is likely a read error. The same CDR3 can be traced to other DNA sequences in this sample. The V call is TRBV4-3, the J call TRBJ1-2; 7 bases agree with TRBD1. The CDR3 runs to 15 residues. V trimming: 0 bases; J trimming: 8 bases; junction bases outside the gene matches: 9. Germline V lookup: CDR1 LGHNA, CDR2 YSLEER. The CDR3 DNA follows: TGCGCCAGCAGCCAAGATGCCGAGGGGGCCTTGGGCTACACCTTC. Its translation is CASSQDAEGALGYTF.

This clone appeared a few times. The same CDR3 can be traced to other DNA sequences in this sample. The V and J genes are TRBV27 and TRBJ2-1; D not certain. V was clipped by 3 bases and J by 6 bases, with 3 bases between them. The germline V gene has CDR1 MNHEY and CDR2 SMNVEV (reference sequence). The CDR3 loop spans 11 amino acids. CDR3 loop: CASSLGNEQFF. CDR3 coding DNA: TGTGCCAGCAGTTTGGGCAATGAGCAGTTCTTC.

The chain couples TRBV7-3 to TRBJ2-1; 7 nucleotides align to TRBD1. CDR1 is SGHTA and CDR2 is FQGTGA in the germline V gene. CDR3 length: 15 residues. The V segment lost 4 bases and the J segment 1 base; nucleotides outside the gene matches: 4. CDR3 DNA: TGTGCCAGCAGCTCCCAGGGGGAGTCCTACAATGAGCAGTTCTTC. Residues: CASSSQGESYNEQFF. The entire variable domain, with the rest obtained from reference TRBV7-3 and TRBJ2-1, is as follows: GAGVSQTPSNKVTEKGKYVELRCDPISGHTALYWYRQSLGQGPEFLIYFQGTGAADDSGLPNDRFFAVRPEGSVSTLKIQRTERGDSAVYLCASSSQGESYNEQFFGPGTRLTVL.

In its sample, this clone was seen many times. The V gene is TRBV19, the J gene TRBJ1-1; D is ambiguous. CDR1 and CDR2 from the germline V gene are LNHDA and SQIVND (reference sequence). This CDR3 is 15 amino acids long. Between the trimmed V and J ends, which lost 2 bases and 1 base, there was a span of 11 bases. The CDR3 DNA reads TGTGCCAGTAGTATAACGGCAGGCCAGAACACTGAAGCTTTCTTT. Protein: CASSITAGQNTEAFF.

V is TRBV7-9 and J is TRBJ1-1; perhaps TRBD1 as D (6 bases). This CDR3 is 14 amino acids long. Germline-derived CDR1 and CDR2 are SEHNR and FQNEAQ (reference sequence). V lost 3 bases to trimming and J lost 3 bases, with 11 bases between them. The CDR3, as DNA: TGTGCCAGCAGCTTTACAGGGAGGGACACTGAAGCTTTCTTT. It translates to CASSFTGRDTEAFF.

J is TRBJ2-3 and V is TRBV28; weak D call: TRBD2 (5 bases). V lost 8 bases, J lost 3 bases, and 12 bases lay in between. CDR3 length equals 13 residues. Germline V gene sequence: CDR1 MDHEN, CDR2 SYDVKM. The CDR3 bases are TGTGCCAGCGGCCGTCCGGGGACAGATACGCAGTATTTT. This translates into CASGRPGTDTQYF.

The chain has TRBV6-4 and TRBJ2-3; D not certain. With 0 bases removed from V and 1 base from J, the gap between germline ends came to 5 bases. Germline V gene data show CDR1 as MRHNA and CDR2 as SNTAGT. This CDR3 comprises 14 residues. CDR3 bases: TGTGCCAGCAGTGACTCGGGCGGCACAGATACGCAGTATTTT. Translation gives CASSDSGGTDTQYF.

The V gene is TRBV2, the J gene TRBJ1-4; possibly TRBD1 for D (6 bases). The CDR3 covers 12 residues. Germline loops: CDR1 SNHLY, CDR2 FYNNEI. The germline V and J ends were trimmed by 6 bases and 8 bases, with 10 bases remaining between them. The CDR3 DNA reads as TGTGCCAGCAGACTACAGGGAGAAAAACTGTTTTTT. It translates to CASRLQGEKLFF.

V usage is TRBV15 and J usage is TRBJ2-5; D not resolved. The CDR3 consists of 13 residues. The ends were cut back, 7 bases at V and 1 base at J, with 10 bases in the middle. Germline V gene data show CDR1 as LNHNV and CDR2 as YYDKDF (reference sequence). The CDR3 loop reads CATTQRSQETQYF. The CDR3 DNA reads TGTGCCACCACCCAGAGATCCCAAGAGACCCAGTACTTC.

The rearrangement links TRBV5-1 to TRBJ2-1; the match to TRBD1 covers 9 bases. From germline, CDR1 is SGHRS and CDR2 YFSETQ. J was trimmed by 4 bases and V by 4 bases; bases with no gene match: 6. This CDR3 spans 15 amino acids. For the CDR3, the DNA is TGCGCCAGCAGCCAACAGGGGGCAGATTACAATGAGCAGTTCTTC. Its translation: CASSQQGADYNEQFF.

This chain uses TRBV6-4 with TRBJ2-1, with 7 bases fitting TRBD1. Trimming removed 0 bases from V and 4 bases from J; junction bases left unmatched: 9. This CDR3 spans 17 amino acids. Germline V gene sequence: CDR1 MRHNA, CDR2 SNTAGT. The CDR3 loop is CASSDSKGWGQYNEQFF. The CDR3 DNA follows: TGTGCCAGCAGTGACTCGAAGGGCTGGGGACAGTACAATGAGCAGTTCTTC.

The chain couples TRBV7-8 to TRBJ2-7; the D is unclear. The CDR3 is made up of 13 amino acids. Germline CDR1 and CDR2: SGHVS and FQNEAQ. Trimming pared 1 base from V and 3 bases from J, leaving 7 bases between. This CDR3 is CASSLGSGYEQYF. The CDR3 region has the DNA TGTGCCAGCAGCTTAGGAAGTGGCTACGAGCAGTACTTC.

This chain joins TRBV5-8 and TRBJ1-2; D possibly corresponds to TRBD1 (6 bases). V was shortened by 3 bases and J by 7 bases, with 19 bases between the two germline ends. Germline CDR1 and CDR2: SGHTS and YDEGEE. This CDR3 is built from 15 residues. The CDR3 DNA reads TGTGCCAGCAGCTCCTCAGGGGTCACGAGGGCTGGCTACACCTTC. Amino acids: CASSSSGVTRAGYTF. The whole variable domain, remainder taken from reference TRBV5-8 and TRBJ1-2, is EAGVTQSPTHLIKTRGQQATLRCSPISGHTSVYWYQQALGLGLQFLLWYDEGEERNRGNFPPRFSGRQFPNYSSELNVNALELEDSALYLCASSSSGVTRAGYTFGSGTRLTVV.

The rearrangement links TRBV7-9 to TRBJ1-3, with a weak D call TRBD1 (6 bases). Per the germline V gene, CDR1 is SEHNR and CDR2 is FQNEAQ (reference sequence). Between the trimmed V and J ends, which lost 5 bases and 2 bases, there was a span of 19 bases. The CDR3 contains 17 residues. CDR3 loop: CASSPFAGDPTGNTIYF. CDR3 nucleotide sequence: TGTGCCAGCAGCCCCTTCGCAGGGGACCCGACTGGAAACACCATATATTTT.

This clone appeared once. The chain carries TRBV28 and TRBJ2-1, with TRBD2 identical over 11 bases. The CDR3 consists of 16 residues. With 5 bases clipped from V and 4 bases from J, the junction kept 7 bases outside the gene matches. The germline V gene encodes CDR1 MDHEN and CDR2 SYDVKM. CDR3 in amino acids: CASSLYTSGSYNEQFF. DNA for the CDR3: TGTGCCAGCAGTCTCTACACTAGCGGGAGTTACAATGAGCAGTTCTTC.

The chain employs TRBV6-6 and TRBJ1-2; the D is unclear. Trimming removed 0 bases at V and 8 bases at J, with 13 bases between. The V gene's germline CDR1 is MNHNY and CDR2 SVGAGI (reference sequence). The CDR3 is 14 residues long. CDR3 in amino acids: CASSYSVPSLGYTF. As DNA, the CDR3 is TGTGCCAGCAGTTACTCGGTCCCATCACTCGGCTACACCTTC.

This clone showed up just a few times. The CDR3 DNA reads as TGTGCCAGCAGTTACACCCAACAGGGGGCCGGAGAGACCCAGTACTTC. It encodes CASSYTQQGAGETQYF. This chain uses TRBV6-6 with TRBJ2-5; TRBD1 matches at 9 bases. Germline assignment: CDR1 MNHNY and CDR2 SVGAGI (reference sequence). The CDR3 extends over 16 amino acids. The ends lost 2 bases at V and 4 bases at J; junction bases unmatched: 8.

About this clone itself: A far larger clone is a single base away, which makes a read error likely. Additional DNA sequences in this sample encode the identical CDR3. The chain uses TRBV29-1 and TRBJ2-2; 10 bases agree with TRBD2. The CDR3 is 16 amino acids. The V gene's germline CDR1 is SQVTM and CDR2 ANQGSEA. J was trimmed by 6 bases and V by 4 bases; bases with no gene match: 11. CDR3 bases: TGCAGCGTTGGGGCTAGCGGGAGCCTCCTGTCCGGGGAGCTGTTTTTT. It codes for CSVGASGSLLSGELFF.

V is TRBV19 and J is TRBJ2-3; 9 positions match TRBD1. The V segment lost 4 bases and the J segment 4 bases; nucleotides outside the gene matches: 6. Germline V lookup: CDR1 LNHDA, CDR2 SQIVND (reference sequence). This CDR3 comprises 15 residues. This CDR3 is CASSTYRGQSDTQYF. The DNA for the CDR3 is TGTGCCAGTAGTACTTACAGGGGGCAGTCAGATACGCAGTATTTT.

This chain uses TRBV10-3 with TRBJ2-7; 7 positions match TRBD1. V lost 8 bases and J lost 0; bases outside the gene matches: 4. The length of the CDR3 is 13 residues. Germline V lookup: CDR1 ENHRY, CDR2 SYGVKD. The CDR3 loop reads CAIRDSLSYEQYF. Written as DNA, the CDR3 is TGTGCCATCCGGGACAGCCTCTCCTACGAGCAGTACTTC.

Remarks on this clone: A far larger clone is just one base off, so this is likely a read error. The chain couples TRBV5-6 to TRBJ2-2; 8 bases are shared with TRBD1. This CDR3 region has 14 residues. Per the germline V gene, CDR1 is SGHDT and CDR2 is YYEEEE. V was clipped by 5 bases and J by 1 base; unmatched bases: 1. The CDR3 region is CASRDRVNTGELFF. As DNA, the CDR3 is TGTGCCAGCAGGGACAGGGTGAACACCGGGGAGCTGTTTTTT.